This T cell receptor (beta chain) emerged from a study of siplizumab effects on memory and regulatory T cells. Study-level points and caveats: Alloreactive sequences whose origin lay in unstimulated CD4+ memory cells were significantly reduced by siplizumab.

Sequenced by immunoSEQ multiplex PCR; TCRdb stores in-frame clones only, minus some. The sample yields over 80,000 clones, roughly 94% seen once. This CDR3 has 15 residues. Per the germline V gene, CDR1 is LNHDA and CDR2 is SQIVND (reference sequence). Trimming at V came to 6 bases and at J to 2 bases, leaving 10 bases not matched to a gene. This clone was seen only once. Its antigen is unidentified. The specimen sequenced was non-Treg CD4+ T cells sorted from blood. This clonotype originated in a human donor in good health. The J gene is TRBJ2-7, the V gene TRBV19; 7 bases match TRBD1. Here the CDR3 DNA reads TGTGCCAGTAGCCTGACAGGGCCAGGAACCTACGAGCAGTACTTC. Protein: CASSLTGPGTYEQYF.